This entry lists 24 T cell receptor beta chains sequenced from one sample in a study of OX40 agonist ivuxolimab in advanced cancers. Produced via immunoSEQ multiplex PCR; TCRdb's table is partial and in-frame only. The repertoire holds almost 80,000 clones, over 75% seen once, with just under 0.25% in the top ten. The sample consisted of CD4+ or CD8+ T cells sorted from blood, taken in a trial of the OX40 agonist ivuxolimab. The receptors originated from an adult with an advanced solid tumor such as melanoma, head and neck, liver or kidney cancer.

The V and J genes are TRBV15 and TRBJ2-7; the match to TRBD1 covers 8 bases. From germline, CDR1 is LNHNV and CDR2 YYDKDF (reference sequence). Losses at the gene ends were 5 bases for V and 9 bases for J; bases not matched to a gene: 15. The CDR3 has 15 amino acids. CDR3 amino acids: CATSRPQGAPRGQYF. DNA of the CDR3: TGTGCCACCAGCCGACCCCAGGGGGCCCCCCGGGGGCAGTACTTC.

The count of this clone is one. The chain couples TRBV7-9 to TRBJ2-1, with 7 bases identical to TRBD2. J lost 8 bases, V lost 2 bases, and 9 bases had no gene match. CDR1 is SEHNR, CDR2 FQNEAQ, per germline (reference sequence). CDR3 size: 15 residues. The CDR3 protein is CASSLFSGPRDEQFF. The CDR3 DNA follows: TGTGCCAGCAGCTTATTTAGCGGGCCCCGGGATGAGCAGTTCTTC.

The V gene is TRBV11-2, the J gene TRBJ1-2; D unclear. V lost 0 bases and J 5 bases, leaving 7 bases between the germline ends. CDR3 length: 13 amino acids. Germline V CDR1 and CDR2: SGHAT, FQNNGV. The CDR3: CASSLEGSYGYTF. Here the CDR3 DNA reads TGTGCCAGCAGCTTAGAAGGTTCTTATGGCTACACCTTC.

J is TRBJ1-1 and V is TRBV6-6; no clear D gene. Germline V gene sequence: CDR1 MNHNY, CDR2 SVGAGI (reference sequence). The CDR3 loop spans 12 amino acids. Trimming left V 6 bases short and J 7 bases short, with 12 bases between. CDR3 nucleotide sequence: TGTGCCAGCAGCCCAGTGGGGTTTGAAGCTTTCTTT. It encodes CASSPVGFEAFF.

V and J are TRBV27 and TRBJ2-3; D is uncertain. This CDR3 is 14 amino acids long. Germline assignment: CDR1 MNHEY and CDR2 SMNVEV (reference sequence). The V end was cut by 4 bases, the J end by 7 bases, with 15 bases between. This CDR3 reads CASSSWPERNTQYF. CDR3 coding DNA: TGTGCCAGCAGTTCTTGGCCAGAAAGAAATACGCAGTATTTT.

The chain joins TRBV10-2 to TRBJ2-5; tentative D call: TRBD2 (6 bases). The germline gives CDR1 WSHSY, CDR2 SAAADI. V gave up 0 bases and J gave up 5 bases, with 13 bases separating them. This CDR3 has 15 amino acids. The CDR3 DNA reads TGCGCCAGCAGTGAGTCCGTTAGCGGAGTGGAGACCCAGTACTTC. It is translated as CASSESVSGVETQYF.

This chain connects TRBV7-2 to TRBJ1-1; D is possibly TRBD1 (5 bases). This CDR3 comprises 16 residues. Germline assignment: CDR1 SGHTA and CDR2 FQGNSA. Trimming removed 5 bases from V and 4 bases from J, with 20 bases in between. The CDR3: CASSGVVREFPTEAFF. The CDR3 DNA is TGTGCCAGCAGCGGGGTGGTCAGGGAGTTTCCCACTGAAGCTTTCTTT.

The gene calls are TRBV10-3 and TRBJ1-6, with 8 bases lining up with TRBD1. Germline V gene data show CDR1 as ENHRY and CDR2 as SYGVKD. V lost 5 bases to trimming and J lost 9 bases; unmatched junction nucleotides: 9. This CDR3 is 15 amino acids long. The CDR3 DNA reads as TGTGCCATCAGTTTACAGGGGGATGGGGGTTCACCCCTCCACTTT. Amino acids: CAISLQGDGGSPLHF.

This chain joins TRBV11-3 and TRBJ2-5; D tentatively fits TRBD1 or TRBD2 (5 bases each). The CDR3 runs to 15 residues. Germline V gene lookup returns CDR1 SGHNT and CDR2 YENEEA. Trimming shortened V by 3 bases and J by 8 bases, and 19 bases separated the two germline ends. CDR3: CASSFQDGVRVTQYF. CDR3 nucleotide sequence: TGTGCCAGCAGCTTTCAGGACGGGGTCAGGGTAACCCAGTACTTC.

J is TRBJ1-4 and V is TRBV14; maybe TRBD1 (6 bases). CDR3 length equals 15 residues. Per the germline V gene, CDR1 is SGHDN and CDR2 is FVKESK. The V end was cut by 0 bases, the J end by 8 bases, with 13 bases between. In DNA, the CDR3 is TGTGCCAGCAGCCAAGATCCGGGGGCAGGAGAAAAACTGTTTTTT. It translates to CASSQDPGAGEKLFF.

The chain carries TRBV28 and TRBJ2-5, with 9 nucleotides matching TRBD2. V gave up 5 bases and J gave up 5 bases; unmatched junction bases: 24. CDR1 is MDHEN and CDR2 is SYDVKM in the germline V gene. This CDR3 is built from 20 residues. The DNA of the CDR3 is TGTGCCAGCAGTCCGCAACCGGGCTACGATAGCGGGAGTTTGAGGGAGACCCAGTACTTC. Translation gives CASSPQPGYDSGSLRETQYF. The full variable domain, in which reference TRBV28 and TRBJ2-5 provide the parts outside the CDR3, is DVKVTQSSRYLVKRTGEKVFLECVQDMDHENMFWYRQDPGLGLRLIYFSYDVKMKEKGDIPEGYSVSREKKERFSLILESASTNQTSMYLCASSPQPGYDSGSLRETQYFGPGTRLLVL.

This chain joins TRBV10-3 and TRBJ1-1, with 7 bases lining up with TRBD1. This CDR3 is 14 amino acids long. Germline CDR1 is ENHRY and CDR2 is SYGVKD. With 2 bases clipped from V and 4 bases from J, the junction kept 4 bases outside the gene matches. The CDR3 is CAISENYRGTEAFF. The DNA for the CDR3 is TGTGCCATCAGTGAGAATTACAGGGGCACTGAAGCTTTCTTT.

J is TRBJ2-7 and V is TRBV11-3, with D maybe TRBD2 (5 bases). The length of the CDR3 is 14 residues. Trimming shortened V by 5 bases and J by 3 bases, and 14 bases separated the two germline ends. Looked up from germline, CDR1 is SGHNT and CDR2 is YENEEA. The CDR3 spells CASSPPGGFYEQYF. The CDR3 nucleotides read TGTGCCAGCAGCCCCCCTGGAGGATTCTACGAGCAGTACTTC. Variable domain in full (rest from reference TRBV11-3 and TRBJ2-7): EAGVVQSPRYKIIEKKQPVAFWCNPISGHNTLYWYLQNLGQGPELLIRYENEEAVDDSQLPKDRFSAERLKGVDSTLKIQPAELGDSAVYLCASSPPGGFYEQYFGPGTRLTVT.

This chain links TRBV5-1 with TRBJ1-2; 8 nucleotides match TRBD1. Trimming at V came to 4 bases and at J to 4 bases, leaving 12 bases not matched to a gene. The CDR3 is 16 residues long. The germline V gene has CDR1 SGHRS and CDR2 YFSETQ. In DNA, the CDR3 is TGCGCCAGCAGCCGAGAGTCGTGGACAGGGAGCTATGGCTACACCTTC. Translated: CASSRESWTGSYGYTF.

The chain combines TRBV10-1 with TRBJ1-1; TRBD1 might be the D (6 bases). V lost 11 bases and J 5 bases, leaving 21 bases between the germline ends. The germline gives CDR1 WNHNN, CDR2 SYGVQD (reference sequence). The CDR3 extends over 14 amino acids. CDR3 nucleotide sequence: TGCGCCGGTACAAAACAGGGCTCTGCGACTGAAGCTTTCTTT. This codes for CAGTKQGSATEAFF.

V is TRBV6-1 and J is TRBJ2-3; D possibly uses TRBD1 or TRBD2 (5 bases each). The CDR3 runs 18 residues. Per germline, CDR1 MNHNS and CDR2 SASEGT. The V end was cut by 1 base, the J end by 0 bases, with 17 bases between. For the CDR3, the DNA is TGTGCCAGCAGTGAAGGGTCAGGGACCTTCCTTAGCACAGATACGCAGTATTTT. This encodes CASSEGSGTFLSTDTQYF.

The chain uses TRBV7-8 and TRBJ2-7, with D possibly TRBD2 on 5 matching bases. The germline V gene has CDR1 SGHVS and CDR2 FQNEAQ. This CDR3 has 15 amino acids. V lost 2 bases and J 5 bases, leaving 16 bases between the germline ends. The CDR3: CASSLIGLSMHEQYF. The CDR3 DNA is TGTGCCAGCAGCTTAATTGGACTCTCGATGCACGAGCAGTACTTC.

J is TRBJ1-1 and V is TRBV5-1, with D maybe TRBD1 (6 bases). This CDR3 region has 13 residues. Looked up from germline, CDR1 is SGHRS and CDR2 is YFSETQ. Trimming took 5 bases from V and 5 from J, leaving 13 bases between them. CDR3 in amino acids: CASSAQGWTEAFF. The CDR3 coding sequence is TGCGCCAGCAGTGCCCAGGGGTGGACTGAAGCTTTCTTT.

Remarks on this clone: Other DNA sequences in the same sample also yield this CDR3. This chain links TRBV19 with TRBJ2-1; TRBD2 agrees at 8 bases. J was trimmed by 0 bases and V by 3 bases; bases with no gene match: 4. Germline V gives CDR1 LNHDA, CDR2 SQIVND (reference sequence). CDR3 length equals 16 residues. CDR3 DNA: TGTGCCAGTAGTATCGGGACTAGTCTCTCCTACAATGAGCAGTTCTTC. This sequence encodes CASSIGTSLSYNEQFF. Filled out from reference TRBV19 and TRBJ2-1, the complete variable domain reads DGGITQSPKYLFRKEGQNVTLSCEQNLNHDAMYWYRQDPGQGLRLIYYSQIVNDFQKGDIAEGYSVSREKKESFPLTVTSAQKNPTAFYLCASSIGTSLSYNEQFFGPGTRLTVL.

CDR3 region: CASRPLHTNYGYTF. CDR3 nucleotide sequence: TGTGCCAGCAGGCCCCTCCATACTAACTATGGCTACACCTTC. This chain joins TRBV6-5 and TRBJ1-2; D is uncertain. Germline lookup yields CDR1 MNHEY and CDR2 SVGAGI. The CDR3 is made up of 14 amino acids. V shed 6 bases and J shed 0 bases, with 11 bases lying between them.

The table lists this clone with a few counts. V is TRBV6-6 and J is TRBJ1-5, with TRBD1 matching over 7 bases. Germline V gene lookup returns CDR1 MNHNY and CDR2 SVGAGI (reference sequence). Trimming at V came to 6 bases and at J to 2 bases, leaving 4 bases not matched to a gene. The CDR3 consists of 14 residues. CDR3 residues: CASRGDRGNQPQHF. DNA for the CDR3: TGTGCCAGCAGGGGCGACAGGGGCAATCAGCCCCAGCATTTT.

This rearrangement joins TRBV7-2 to TRBJ2-7, with D possibly TRBD2 on 6 matching bases. This CDR3 has 15 residues. Germline CDR1 reads SGHTA; CDR2 reads FQGNSA. Trimming removed 5 bases from V and 0 bases from J, with 14 bases in between. The CDR3 nucleotides read TGTGCCAGCAGCCCCCGACGGGAGAGCTCCTACGAGCAGTACTTC. This sequence encodes CASSPRRESSYEQYF.

The V gene is TRBV7-9, the J gene TRBJ2-5; 8 bases map to TRBD2. This CDR3 region has 13 residues. Germline assignment: CDR1 SEHNR and CDR2 FQNEAQ (reference sequence). With 9 bases clipped from V and 5 bases from J, the junction kept 8 bases outside the gene matches. CDR3 residues: CASERESGETQYF. The CDR3 bases are TGTGCCAGTGAGCGGGAGTCAGGGGAGACCCAGTACTTC.

V is TRBV7-2 and J is TRBJ2-7, with 9 positions matching TRBD2. There are 16 residues in the CDR3. Germline CDR1 reads SGHTA; CDR2 reads FQGNSA. V was pared by 1 base and J by 4 bases, with 8 bases of the junction left unmatched. This CDR3 reads CASSLGSGSAGYEQYF. In DNA, the CDR3 is TGTGCCAGCAGCTTAGGTAGCGGGAGTGCGGGATACGAGCAGTACTTC.